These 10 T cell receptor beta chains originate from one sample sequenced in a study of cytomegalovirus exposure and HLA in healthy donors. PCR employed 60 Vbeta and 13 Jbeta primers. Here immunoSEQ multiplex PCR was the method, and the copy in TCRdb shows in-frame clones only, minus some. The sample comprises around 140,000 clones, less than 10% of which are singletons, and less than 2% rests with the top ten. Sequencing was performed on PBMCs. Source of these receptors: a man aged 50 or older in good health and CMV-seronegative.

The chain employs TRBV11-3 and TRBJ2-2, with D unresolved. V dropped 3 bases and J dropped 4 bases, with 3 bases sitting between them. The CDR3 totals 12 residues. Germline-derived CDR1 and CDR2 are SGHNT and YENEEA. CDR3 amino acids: CASSLSTGELFF. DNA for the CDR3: TGTGCCAGCAGCTTGAGCACCGGGGAGCTGTTTTTT. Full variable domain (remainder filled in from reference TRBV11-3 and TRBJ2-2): EAGVVQSPRYKIIEKKQPVAFWCNPISGHNTLYWYLQNLGQGPELLIRYENEEAVDDSQLPKDRFSAERLKGVDSTLKIQPAELGDSAVYLCASSLSTGELFFGEGSRLTVL.

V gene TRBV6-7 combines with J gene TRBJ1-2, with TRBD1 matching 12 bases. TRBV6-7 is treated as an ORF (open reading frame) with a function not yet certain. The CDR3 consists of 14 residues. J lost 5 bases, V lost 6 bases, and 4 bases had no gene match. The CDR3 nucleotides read TGTGCCAGCAGAAAGGGACAGGGGGCTTATGGCTACACCTTC. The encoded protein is CASRKGQGAYGYTF.

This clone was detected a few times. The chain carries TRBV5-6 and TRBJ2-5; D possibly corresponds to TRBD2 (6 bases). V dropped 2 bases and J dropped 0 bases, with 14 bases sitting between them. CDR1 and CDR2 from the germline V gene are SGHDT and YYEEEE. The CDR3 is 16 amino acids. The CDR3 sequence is CASSFITSSYQETQYF. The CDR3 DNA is TGTGCCAGCAGCTTCATTACTAGCTCGTACCAAGAGACCCAGTACTTC.

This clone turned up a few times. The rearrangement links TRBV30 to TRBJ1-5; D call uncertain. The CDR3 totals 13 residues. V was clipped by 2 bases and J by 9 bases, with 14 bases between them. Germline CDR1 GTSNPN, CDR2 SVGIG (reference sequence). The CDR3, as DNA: TGTGCCTGGAGTAGCCCTAATATATCGCCCCAGCATTTT. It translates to CAWSSPNISPQHF.

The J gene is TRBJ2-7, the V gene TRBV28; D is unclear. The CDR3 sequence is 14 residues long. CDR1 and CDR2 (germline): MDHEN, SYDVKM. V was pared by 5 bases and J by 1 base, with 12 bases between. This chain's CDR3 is CASSVPPKSYEQYF. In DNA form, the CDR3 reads TGTGCCAGCAGTGTTCCCCCAAAATCCTACGAGCAGTACTTC.

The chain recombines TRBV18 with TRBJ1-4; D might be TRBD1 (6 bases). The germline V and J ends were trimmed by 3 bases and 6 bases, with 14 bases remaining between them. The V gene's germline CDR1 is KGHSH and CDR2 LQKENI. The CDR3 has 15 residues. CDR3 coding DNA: TGTGCCAGCTCACCCGCCGGGGGGGCGGATGAAAAACTGTTTTTT. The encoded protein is CASSPAGGADEKLFF.

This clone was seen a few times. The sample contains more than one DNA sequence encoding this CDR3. The CDR3 reads CASGTGRNEKLFF. DNA of the CDR3: TGTGCCAGTGGGACAGGGCGAAATGAAAAACTGTTTTTT. This chain uses TRBV19 with TRBJ1-4; the match to TRBD1 covers 9 bases. The CDR3 has 13 residues. Trimming cost V 8 bases and J 5 bases; bases outside gene matches: 3. The germline CDR1 and CDR2 sequences are LNHDA and SQIVND (reference sequence).

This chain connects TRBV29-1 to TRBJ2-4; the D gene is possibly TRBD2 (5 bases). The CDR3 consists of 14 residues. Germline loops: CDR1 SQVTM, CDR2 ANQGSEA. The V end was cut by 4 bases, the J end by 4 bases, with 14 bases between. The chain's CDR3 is CSVGEGPSKNIQYF. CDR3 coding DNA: TGCAGCGTTGGAGAGGGCCCGAGTAAAAACATTCAGTACTTC.

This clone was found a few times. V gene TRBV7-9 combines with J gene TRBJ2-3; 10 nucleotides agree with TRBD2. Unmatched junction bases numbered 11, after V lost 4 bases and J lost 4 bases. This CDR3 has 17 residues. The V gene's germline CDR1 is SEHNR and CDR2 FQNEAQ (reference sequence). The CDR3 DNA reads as TGTGCCAGCAGCTCGAAAATCGGGACTAGCGAGGCAGATACGCAGTATTTT. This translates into CASSSKIGTSEADTQYF. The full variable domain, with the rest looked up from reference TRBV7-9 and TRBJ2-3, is DTGVSQNPRHKITKRGQNVTFRCDPISEHNRLYWYRQTLGQGPEFLTYFQNEAQLEKSRLLSDRFSAERPKGSFSTLEIQRTEQGDSAMYLCASSSKIGTSEADTQYFGPGTRLTVL.

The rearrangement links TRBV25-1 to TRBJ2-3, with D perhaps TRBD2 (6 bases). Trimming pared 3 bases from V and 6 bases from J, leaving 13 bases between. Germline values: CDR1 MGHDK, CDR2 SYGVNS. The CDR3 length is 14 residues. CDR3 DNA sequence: TGTGCCAGCAGTGATACGGGAGAAGTTGATACGCAGTATTTT. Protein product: CASSDTGEVDTQYF.